This T cell receptor beta chain was identified during a study of T cells after yellow fever vaccination. Whole-study findings and limits: Contaminating bulk clonotypes could be abundant in FACS-sorted repertoires. Subsequent booster samples again held most clones from primary vaccination (96% CD4, 85% to 90% CD8).

In regard to this clonotype: The antigen is unknown.

Conversion of TCR transcripts into cDNA relied on 5'RACE template switching, which added a universal primer site and UMIs. TCRdb ran MiXCR on the 5' RACE reads and lists one entry per CDR3 protein. The sample carries about 320,000 distinct CDR3 sequences, roughly 4.3% recorded once. This sample comprised PBMCs, obtained 15 days after the yellow fever booster vaccination. This TCR derives from a man younger than 35 who received the YFV17D yellow fever vaccine.

CDR3 amino acids: CAWSDATGTHTEAFF. The CDR3 bases are TGTGCCTGGAGTGATGCCACCGGGACACACACTGAAGCTTTCTTT. The V gene is TRBV30, the J gene TRBJ1-1; perhaps TRBD1 as D (6 bases). The CDR3 spans 15 residues. Trimming took off 1 base at V and 3 bases at J, with 15 bases between the two ends. Germline V gene data show CDR1 as GTSNPN and CDR2 as SVGIG (reference sequence).